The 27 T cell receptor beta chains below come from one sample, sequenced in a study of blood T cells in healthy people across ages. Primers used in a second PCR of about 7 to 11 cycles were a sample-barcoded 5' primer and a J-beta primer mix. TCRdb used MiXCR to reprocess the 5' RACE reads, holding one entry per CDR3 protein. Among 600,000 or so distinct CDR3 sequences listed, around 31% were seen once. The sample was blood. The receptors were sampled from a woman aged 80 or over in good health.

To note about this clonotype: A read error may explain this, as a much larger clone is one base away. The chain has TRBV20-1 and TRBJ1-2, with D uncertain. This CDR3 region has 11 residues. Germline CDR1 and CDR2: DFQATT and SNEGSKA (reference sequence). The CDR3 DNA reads TGCAGGGCTCGTACAGACTATGGCTACACCTTC. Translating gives CRARTDYGYTF.

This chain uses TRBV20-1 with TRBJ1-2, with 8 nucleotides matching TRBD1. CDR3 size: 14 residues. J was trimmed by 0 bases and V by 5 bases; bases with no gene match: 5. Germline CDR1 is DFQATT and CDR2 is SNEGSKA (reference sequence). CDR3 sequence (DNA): TGCAGTGCTGGCGGGACAGGTTCTAACTATGGCTACACCTTC. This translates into CSAGGTGSNYGYTF.

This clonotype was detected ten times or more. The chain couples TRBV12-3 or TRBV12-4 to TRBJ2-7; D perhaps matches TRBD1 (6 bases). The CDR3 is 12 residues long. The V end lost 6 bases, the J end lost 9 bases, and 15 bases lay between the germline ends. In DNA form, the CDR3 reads TGTGCCAGCAGCCGGCCACAGGGCGGGCAGTACTTC. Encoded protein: CASSRPQGGQYF.

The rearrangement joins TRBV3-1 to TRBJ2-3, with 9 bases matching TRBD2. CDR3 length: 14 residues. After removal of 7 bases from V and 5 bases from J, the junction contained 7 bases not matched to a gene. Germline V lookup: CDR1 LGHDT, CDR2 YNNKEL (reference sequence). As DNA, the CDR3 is TGTGCCAGCATGGAGCGGGGGGCTCAAGATACGCAGTATTTT. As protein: CASMERGAQDTQYF.

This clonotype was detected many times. DNA for the CDR3: TGTGCCAGCAGTTCGACCGGGACGGGCGCAGATACGCAGTATTTT. Its translation: CASSSTGTGADTQYF. The chain employs TRBV3-1 and TRBJ2-3; D is perhaps TRBD1 or TRBD2 (5 bases each). The CDR3 totals 15 residues. The germline gives CDR1 LGHDT, CDR2 YNNKEL (reference sequence). V lost 6 bases to trimming and J lost 4 bases, with 17 bases between them.

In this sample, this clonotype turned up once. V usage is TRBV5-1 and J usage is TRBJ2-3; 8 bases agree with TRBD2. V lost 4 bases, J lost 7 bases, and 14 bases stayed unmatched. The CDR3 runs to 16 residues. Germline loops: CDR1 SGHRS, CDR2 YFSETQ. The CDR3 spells CASSPELAEASNTQYF. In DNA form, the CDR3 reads TGCGCCAGCAGCCCAGAACTAGCGGAGGCATCAAATACGCAGTATTTT.

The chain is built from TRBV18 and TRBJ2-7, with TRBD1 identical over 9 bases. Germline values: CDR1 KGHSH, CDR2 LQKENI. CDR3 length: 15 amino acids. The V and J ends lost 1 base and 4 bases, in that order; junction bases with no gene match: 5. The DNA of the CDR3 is TGTGCCAGCTCACCACTGAGACAGGGGGAGTACGAGCAGTACTTC. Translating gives CASSPLRQGEYEQYF.

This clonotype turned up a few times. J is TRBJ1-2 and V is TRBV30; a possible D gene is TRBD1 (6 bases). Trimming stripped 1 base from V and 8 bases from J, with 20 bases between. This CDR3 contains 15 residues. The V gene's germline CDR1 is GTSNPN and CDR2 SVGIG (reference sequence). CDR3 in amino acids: CAWSGTRTGLLGYTF. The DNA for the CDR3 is TGTGCCTGGAGTGGGACACGCACAGGGCTCCTGGGCTACACCTTC.

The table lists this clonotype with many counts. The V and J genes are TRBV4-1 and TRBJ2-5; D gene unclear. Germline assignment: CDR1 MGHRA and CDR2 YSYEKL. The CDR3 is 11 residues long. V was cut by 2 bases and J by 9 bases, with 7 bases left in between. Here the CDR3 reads CASSQKGAQYF. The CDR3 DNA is TGCGCCAGCAGCCAAAAGGGCGCCCAGTACTTC.

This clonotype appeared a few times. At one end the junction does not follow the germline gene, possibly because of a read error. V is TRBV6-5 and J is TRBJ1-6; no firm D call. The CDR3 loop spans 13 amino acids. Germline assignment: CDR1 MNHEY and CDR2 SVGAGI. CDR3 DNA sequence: TGTGCCAGCAGGGACCCACCAGGATCACCCCCCCACTTT. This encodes CASRDPPGSPPHF.

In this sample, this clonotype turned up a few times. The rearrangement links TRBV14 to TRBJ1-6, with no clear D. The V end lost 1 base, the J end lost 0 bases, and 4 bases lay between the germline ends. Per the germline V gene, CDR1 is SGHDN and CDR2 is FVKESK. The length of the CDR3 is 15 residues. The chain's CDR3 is CASSQVHSYNSPLHF. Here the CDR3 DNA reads TGTGCCAGCAGCCAAGTCCACTCCTATAATTCACCCCTCCACTTT. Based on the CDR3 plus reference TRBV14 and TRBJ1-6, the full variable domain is EAGVTQFPSHSVIEKGQTVTLRCDPISGHDNLYWYRRVMGKEIKFLLHFVKESKQDESGMPNNRFLAERTGGTYSTLKVQPAELEDSGVYFCASSQVHSYNSPLHFGNGTRLTVT.

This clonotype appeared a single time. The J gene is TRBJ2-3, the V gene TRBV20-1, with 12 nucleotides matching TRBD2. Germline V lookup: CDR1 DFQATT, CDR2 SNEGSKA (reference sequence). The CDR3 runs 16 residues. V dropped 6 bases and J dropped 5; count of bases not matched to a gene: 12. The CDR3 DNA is TGCAGTGCCGTGAGGGCTAGCGGGGGGGTGGAAGATACGCAGTATTTT. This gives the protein CSAVRASGGVEDTQYF.

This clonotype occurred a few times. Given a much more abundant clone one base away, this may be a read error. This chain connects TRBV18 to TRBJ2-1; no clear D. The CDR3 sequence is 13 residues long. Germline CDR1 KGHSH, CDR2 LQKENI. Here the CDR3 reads CAGSPTVENEQFF. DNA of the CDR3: TGTGCCGGCTCACCAACGGTAGAAAATGAGCAGTTCTTC.

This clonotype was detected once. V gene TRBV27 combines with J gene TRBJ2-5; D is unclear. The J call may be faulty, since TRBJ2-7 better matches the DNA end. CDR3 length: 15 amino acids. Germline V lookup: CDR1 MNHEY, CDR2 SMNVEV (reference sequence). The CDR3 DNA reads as TGTGCCAGCAGCACCCCCATCCCCGGAGCCTACGAGCAGTACTTC. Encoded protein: CASSTPIPGAYEQYF.

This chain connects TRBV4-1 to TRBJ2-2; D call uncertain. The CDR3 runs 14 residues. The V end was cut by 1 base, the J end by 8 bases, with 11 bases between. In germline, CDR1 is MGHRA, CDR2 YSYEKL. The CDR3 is CASSQGARSGELFF. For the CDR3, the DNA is TGCGCCAGCAGCCAAGGGGCGAGGTCGGGGGAGCTGTTTTTT.

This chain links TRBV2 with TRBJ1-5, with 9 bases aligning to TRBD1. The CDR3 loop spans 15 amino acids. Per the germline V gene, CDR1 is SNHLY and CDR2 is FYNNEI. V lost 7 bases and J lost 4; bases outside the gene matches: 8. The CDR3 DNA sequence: TGTGCCAGCAACCCACCGGGACAGGGTAATCAGCCCCAGCATTTT. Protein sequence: CASNPPGQGNQPQHF.

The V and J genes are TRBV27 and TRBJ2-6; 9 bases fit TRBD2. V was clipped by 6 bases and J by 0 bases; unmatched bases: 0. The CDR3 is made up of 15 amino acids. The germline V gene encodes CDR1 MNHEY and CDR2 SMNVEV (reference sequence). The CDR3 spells CASRLAGSGANVLTF. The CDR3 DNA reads TGTGCCAGCAGACTAGCGGGCTCTGGGGCCAACGTCCTGACTTTC.

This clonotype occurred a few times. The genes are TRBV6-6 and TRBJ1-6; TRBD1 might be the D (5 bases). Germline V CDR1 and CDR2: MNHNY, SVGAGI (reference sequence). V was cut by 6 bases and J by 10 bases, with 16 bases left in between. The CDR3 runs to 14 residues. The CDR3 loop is CASSSGVSGSPLHF. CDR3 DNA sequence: TGTGCCAGCAGCTCGGGGGTGTCGGGATCACCCCTCCACTTT.

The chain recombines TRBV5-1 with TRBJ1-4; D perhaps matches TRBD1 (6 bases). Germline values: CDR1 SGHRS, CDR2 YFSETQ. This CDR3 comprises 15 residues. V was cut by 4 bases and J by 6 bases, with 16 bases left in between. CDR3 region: CASSDHRAGDEKLFF. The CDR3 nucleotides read TGCGCCAGCAGCGACCACAGGGCCGGGGATGAAAAACTGTTTTTT.

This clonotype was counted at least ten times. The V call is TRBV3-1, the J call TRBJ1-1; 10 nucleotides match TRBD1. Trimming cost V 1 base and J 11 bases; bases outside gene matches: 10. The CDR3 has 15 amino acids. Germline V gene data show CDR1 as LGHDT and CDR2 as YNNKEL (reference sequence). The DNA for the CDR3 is TGTGCCAGCAGCCAAGCACCGGGACAGGGGCTTGTGGCTTTCTTT. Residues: CASSQAPGQGLVAFF.

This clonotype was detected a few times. The CDR3 loop reads CAWSVLGKNSPLHF. Here the CDR3 DNA reads TGTGCCTGGAGTGTACTCGGCAAAAATTCACCCCTCCACTTT. This chain joins TRBV30 and TRBJ1-6; unclear D gene. V dropped 0 bases and J dropped 7 bases, with 10 bases sitting between them. The CDR3 covers 14 residues. Germline CDR1 and CDR2: GTSNPN and SVGIG (reference sequence).

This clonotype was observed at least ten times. CDR3 sequence (DNA): TGTGCCAGCAGCCTTATTGGGGTAGGAAGGGCCTCGGAGCAGTTCTTC. Its protein is CASSLIGVGRASEQFF. The chain joins TRBV7-9 to TRBJ2-1; D gene ambiguous. CDR1 and CDR2 from the germline V gene are SEHNR and FQNEAQ (reference sequence). V was clipped by 5 bases and J by 10 bases, with 24 bases between them. The CDR3 sequence is 16 residues long.

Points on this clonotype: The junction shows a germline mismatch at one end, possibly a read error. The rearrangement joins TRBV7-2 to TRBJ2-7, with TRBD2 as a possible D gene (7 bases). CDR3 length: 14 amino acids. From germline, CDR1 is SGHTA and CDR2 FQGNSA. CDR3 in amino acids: CASNLAAGANEQYF. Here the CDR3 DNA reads TGTGCCAGCAACTTAGCCGCGGGGGCCAATGAGCAGTACTTC.

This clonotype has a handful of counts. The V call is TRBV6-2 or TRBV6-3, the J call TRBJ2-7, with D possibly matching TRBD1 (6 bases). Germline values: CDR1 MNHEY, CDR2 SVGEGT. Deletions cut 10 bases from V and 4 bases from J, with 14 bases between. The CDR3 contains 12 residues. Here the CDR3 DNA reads TGTGCCACTACGGACAGTTTGTACGAGCAGTACTTC. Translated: CATTDSLYEQYF.

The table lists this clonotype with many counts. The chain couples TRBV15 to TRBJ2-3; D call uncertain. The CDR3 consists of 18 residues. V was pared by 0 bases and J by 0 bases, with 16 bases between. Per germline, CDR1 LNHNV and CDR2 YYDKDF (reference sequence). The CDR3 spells CATSRDPLGVTSTDTQYF. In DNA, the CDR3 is TGTGCCACCAGCAGAGATCCTCTTGGGGTAACTAGCACAGATACGCAGTATTTT.

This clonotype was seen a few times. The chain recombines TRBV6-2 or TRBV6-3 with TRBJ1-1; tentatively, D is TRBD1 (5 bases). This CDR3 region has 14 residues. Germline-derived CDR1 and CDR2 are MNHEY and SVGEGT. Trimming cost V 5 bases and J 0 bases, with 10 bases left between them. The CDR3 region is CASSGGRVNTEAFF. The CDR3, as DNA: TGTGCCAGCAGTGGCGGCAGGGTGAACACTGAAGCTTTCTTT.

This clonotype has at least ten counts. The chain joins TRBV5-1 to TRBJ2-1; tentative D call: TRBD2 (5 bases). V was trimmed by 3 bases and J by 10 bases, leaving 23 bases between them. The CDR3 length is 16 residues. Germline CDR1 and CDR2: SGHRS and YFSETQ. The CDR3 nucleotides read TGCGCCAGCAGCTCCCCATCGGGATTAGGCAATGTGGAGCAGTTCTTC. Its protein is CASSSPSGLGNVEQFF.